This is a list of T cell receptor beta chains from one sample in a study of T cells in tuberculosis. The method was immunoSEQ multiplex PCR; TCRdb's version includes in-frame clones alone and lacks a portion of them. The sample contains about 58,000 clones, around 90% of which appear only once. Sample: CD1b-GMM tetramer-negative cells sorted from PBMCs. The receptors stem from an adult woman with latent tuberculosis. Each CDR3 is given with its conserved first and last residue. The D gene is left open where the match is weak. The listing skips clone size in some rows; elsewhere it reads once, few, many or a size class.

cdr3_aa,cdr3_nt,j_call,d_call,v_call,clone_size
CASSGTSGRDEQFF,TGTGCCAGCAGCGGGACTAGCGGGAGGGATGAGCAGTTCTTC,TRBJ2-1,TRBD2,TRBV9,.
CASSSYGGATETQYF,TGTGCCAGCAGCTCTTACGGGGGGGCCACAGAGACCCAGTACTTC,TRBJ2-5,TRBD2,TRBV7-9,.
CAWSAGAQTQYF,TGTGCCTGGAGTGCGGGAGCGCAGACCCAGTACTTC,TRBJ2-5,.,TRBV30,few
CASSITGNEQFF,TGTGCCAGTAGTATAACCGGGAATGAGCAGTTCTTC,TRBJ2-1,.,TRBV19,.
CASSLSGWMNTEAFF,TGTGCCAGCAGCTTATCAGGATGGATGAACACTGAAGCTTTCTTT,TRBJ1-1,.,TRBV7-9,.
CAWSVKRDNEQFF,TGTGCCTGGAGTGTAAAGAGAGACAATGAGCAGTTCTTC,TRBJ2-1,.,TRBV30,.
CASSLGRNTGELFF,TGTGCCAGCAGTTTAGGTAGAAACACCGGGGAGCTGTTTTTT,TRBJ2-2,.,TRBV28,.
CASSYYDRVYGNTIYF,TGTGCCAGCAGTTACTATGACAGGGTTTATGGAAACACCATATATTTT,TRBJ1-3,TRBD1,TRBV6-5,.
CASSIEGGGRVQETQYF,TGTGCCAGTAGTATAGAGGGGGGCGGGAGGGTCCAAGAGACCCAGTACTTC,TRBJ2-5,TRBD2,TRBV19,.
CASSSNRGSGANVLTF,TGTGCCAGCAGCTCAAACAGGGGTTCGGGGGCCAACGTCCTGACTTTC,TRBJ2-6,TRBD1,TRBV7-3,.
CASSYREEQPQHF,TGTGCCAGCAGCTACAGGGAGGAGCAGCCCCAGCATTTT,TRBJ1-5,.,TRBV6-5,.
CAWTLIDSNNEQFF,TGTGCCTGGACGCTCATTGACAGCAACAATGAGCAGTTCTTC,TRBJ2-1,.,TRBV30,.
CSVEAESYEQYF,TGCAGCGTTGAAGCGGAGTCCTACGAGCAGTACTTC,TRBJ2-7,.,TRBV29-1,.
CASSLGTSVQETQYF,TGTGCCAGCAGCTTGGGGACTAGCGTCCAAGAGACCCAGTACTTC,TRBJ2-5,TRBD2,TRBV7-3,.
CAIQGQVFGLAGGDEQFF,TGTGCCATCCAAGGACAGGTTTTTGGACTAGCGGGTGGGGATGAGCAGTTCTTC,TRBJ2-1,TRBD2,TRBV10-3,.
CASSLGTEGTEAFF,TGCGCCAGCAGCCTAGGGACAGAGGGGACTGAAGCTTTCTTT,TRBJ1-1,TRBD1,TRBV5-1,.
CASSVWEKTSGSYEQFF,TGTGCCAGCAGCGTATGGGAAAAGACTAGCGGGAGCTATGAGCAGTTCTTC,TRBJ2-1,TRBD2,TRBV9,.
CAWSVLDRVYTQYF,TGTGCCTGGAGTGTCCTCGACAGGGTTTATACGCAGTATTTT,TRBJ2-3,TRBD1,TRBV30,.
CASRLGAGVQGYTF,TGTGCCAGCCGCCTTGGGGCAGGGGTACAGGGCTACACCTTC,TRBJ1-2,.,TRBV27,.
CASSSDYEQYF,TGCGCCAGCAGCTCAGACTACGAGCAGTACTTC,TRBJ2-7,.,TRBV5-1,.
CASSQDGPSGRMDTQYF,TGCGCCAGCAGCCAAGATGGCCCCAGCGGGAGGATGGATACGCAGTATTTT,TRBJ2-3,TRBD2,TRBV4-3,.
CASSVSGTGWDEQYF,TGTGCCAGCAGCGTCTCCGGGACAGGGTGGGACGAGCAGTACTTC,TRBJ2-7,TRBD1,TRBV6-1,few
CSVDGRGSGEQFF,TGCAGCGTTGACGGCAGGGGTAGTGGTGAGCAGTTCTTC,TRBJ2-1,.,TRBV29-1,.
CASSLVDTANYEQYF,TGTGCCAGCAGCCTAGTGGACACGGCCAACTACGAGCAGTACTTC,TRBJ2-7,.,TRBV9,.
CASSQARRGAYNEQFF,TGTGCCAGCAGCCAAGCTCGGCGGGGGGCCTACAATGAGCAGTTCTTC,TRBJ2-1,TRBD2,TRBV4-2,once
CASSRGGLVRSADTQYF,TGCGCCAGCAGCCGCGGCGGCCTAGTTCGATCGGCAGATACGCAGTATTTT,TRBJ2-3,.,TRBV4-1,.
CASSLVASGGTDTQYF,TGCGCCAGCAGCTTGGTGGCTAGCGGGGGGACAGATACGCAGTATTTT,TRBJ2-3,TRBD2,TRBV5-1,.
CASSLQAGRGADTQYF,TGTGCCAGCAGCCTACAGGCAGGGAGGGGGGCAGATACGCAGTATTTT,TRBJ2-3,.,TRBV7-2,once
CASSSGTSGEGETQYF,TGCGCCAGCAGCTCCGGGACTAGCGGGGAAGGGGAGACCCAGTACTTC,TRBJ2-5,TRBD2,TRBV5-1,.
CASSLTSGRSDTQYF,TGCGCCAGCAGCTTGACTAGCGGGAGATCAGATACGCAGTATTTT,TRBJ2-3,TRBD2,TRBV5-1,.
CASSPTGQGDGNTIYF,TGTGCCAGCAGCCCTACGGGACAGGGTGATGGAAACACCATATATTTT,TRBJ1-3,TRBD1,TRBV5-4,.
CASSQDWSFTDTQYF,TGCGCCAGCAGCCAAGATTGGAGTTTCACAGATACGCAGTATTTT,TRBJ2-3,.,TRBV4-3,.
CASSRPTGVLSGANVLTF,TGTGCCAGCAGCCGCCCGACAGGGGTCCTCTCTGGGGCCAACGTCCTGACTTTC,TRBJ2-6,TRBD1,TRBV7-9,.
CASSPAFWLAEETQYF,TGCGCCAGCAGCCCAGCCTTCTGGCTAGCGGAGGAGACCCAGTACTTC,TRBJ2-5,TRBD2,TRBV4-3,.
CAFLDRTYEQYF,TGTGCCTTTCTGGACAGGACCTACGAGCAGTACTTC,TRBJ2-7,TRBD1,TRBV30,.
CASSLARDFTYNEQFF,TGCGCCAGCAGCTTGGCCCGGGACTTTACCTACAATGAGCAGTTCTTC,TRBJ2-1,.,TRBV5-1,.
CATSRGTGPYNEQFF,TGTGCCACCAGCAGGGGGACAGGGCCGTACAATGAGCAGTTCTTC,TRBJ2-1,TRBD1,TRBV15,once
CASSVGTRGLETQYF,TGTGCCAGCAGCGTAGGTACACGGGGATTGGAGACCCAGTACTTC,TRBJ2-5,.,TRBV9,.
CASSQSTGAIYGYTF,TGTGCCAGCAGCCAATCGACAGGGGCCATCTATGGCTACACCTTC,TRBJ1-2,TRBD1,TRBV14,.
CAWGTGGNQPQHF,TGTGCCTGGGGGACAGGGGGAAATCAGCCCCAGCATTTT,TRBJ1-5,TRBD1,TRBV30,.
CASSYGQASYEQYF,TGTGCCAGCAGCTACGGACAGGCCTCCTACGAGCAGTACTTC,TRBJ2-7,TRBD1,TRBV7-2,.
CASSNNRDSYGYTF,TGTGCCAGCTCAAACAACCGGGACAGCTATGGCTACACCTTC,TRBJ1-2,TRBD1,TRBV18,once
CASSMNRGEPQHF,TGTGCCAGTAGTATGAACAGGGGGGAGCCCCAGCATTTT,TRBJ1-5,TRBD1,TRBV19,.
CASSPSSGIGNTIYF,TGTGCCAGCAGCCCCTCTTCAGGGATTGGAAACACCATATATTTT,TRBJ1-3,.,TRBV7-2,.
CAISPGWTEAFF,TGTGCCATCAGCCCCGGGTGGACTGAAGCTTTCTTT,TRBJ1-1,.,TRBV10-3,.
CASSLAGGHQETQYF,TGTGCCAGCAGCTTAGCAGGGGGCCACCAAGAGACCCAGTACTTC,TRBJ2-5,TRBD1,TRBV11-2,.
CASSRNRILSGNTIYF,TGTGCCAGCAGTCGGAACAGGATTCTCTCTGGAAACACCATATATTTT,TRBJ1-3,.,TRBV28,.
CASSIGPANTGELFF,TGTGCCAGTAGTATAGGTCCCGCGAACACCGGGGAGCTGTTTTTT,TRBJ2-2,.,TRBV19,.
CASSIGQGARWTEAFF,TGTGCCAGTAGTATAGGTCAGGGGGCGCGATGGACTGAAGCTTTCTTT,TRBJ1-1,TRBD1,TRBV19,.
CASGGPNTGELFF,TGTGCCAGCGGTGGGCCGAACACCGGGGAGCTGTTTTTT,TRBJ2-2,.,TRBV6-5,.
CASSVGNGRGYEQYF,TGTGCCAGCAGCGTAGGGAACGGTAGGGGCTACGAGCAGTACTTC,TRBJ2-7,.,TRBV9,.
CASSPILAGNNEQFF,TGTGCCAGCAGCCCGATACTAGCGGGGAACAATGAGCAGTTCTTC,TRBJ2-1,TRBD2,TRBV7-9,.
CASSSRAEGTEAFF,TGTGCCAGCAGCTCCCGGGCCGAGGGAACTGAAGCTTTCTTT,TRBJ1-1,.,TRBV5-4,.
CASSPNTEVAQHF,TGTGCCAGCTCACCCAACACGGAGGTCGCCCAGCATTTT,TRBJ1-5,.,TRBV18,few
CASSLVGQDYEQYF,TGTGCCAGCAGCTTAGTAGGCCAGGACTACGAGCAGTACTTC,TRBJ2-7,.,TRBV7-2,few
CASSQYRSNSPLHF,TGCGCCAGCAGCCAGTACAGGTCCAATTCACCCCTCCACTTT,TRBJ1-6,.,TRBV4-3,few
CASSLSSAGGQETQYF,TGTGCCAGCAGCTTATCGTCAGCGGGAGGGCAAGAGACCCAGTACTTC,TRBJ2-5,TRBD2,TRBV7-2,.
CASSFRYSNQPQHF,TGTGCCAGCAGTTTCAGGTATAGCAATCAGCCCCAGCATTTT,TRBJ1-5,.,TRBV27,.
CASSEAGTVQETQYF,TGTGCCAGCAGTGAAGCAGGGACTGTCCAAGAGACCCAGTACTTC,TRBJ2-5,.,TRBV2,.